These 29 T cell receptor beta chains were all obtained from the same sample, sequenced in a study of blood T cell repertoires in COVID-19. Method: immunoSEQ multiplex PCR; TCRdb's copy keeps in-frame clones and lacks some. Among about 100,000 clones listed, around 87% were seen once. The sample was peripheral blood. All receptors come from a human donor in a cohort sampled during active COVID-19.

The V gene is TRBV27, the J gene TRBJ2-1; the D gene is possibly TRBD1 (6 bases). V was trimmed by 11 bases and J by 7 bases, leaving 12 bases between them. Germline lookup yields CDR1 MNHEY and CDR2 SMNVEV (reference sequence). The CDR3 is 11 amino acids. The CDR3 DNA follows: TGTGCCGTGAATCAGGGGAATGAGCAGTTCTTC. Translated: CAVNQGNEQFF.

This clone was seen a few times. This rearrangement joins TRBV29-1 to TRBJ2-3; 11 nucleotides agree with TRBD2. CDR3 size: 16 residues. Trimming cost V 4 bases and J 2 bases; bases outside gene matches: 8. Germline-derived CDR1 and CDR2 are SQVTM and ANQGSEA. CDR3 loop: CSVGSLGLADTDTQYF. CDR3 in DNA: TGCAGCGTTGGAAGCTTGGGACTAGCGGACACAGATACGCAGTATTTT.

V usage is TRBV9 and J usage is TRBJ2-4; TRBD2 agrees at 11 bases. The CDR3 extends over 16 amino acids. CDR1 SGDLS and CDR2 YYNGEE come from the germline V gene. The trim removed 4 bases at V and 0 bases at J, leaving 3 bases unmatched. CDR3 in amino acids: CASSPGLAGAKNIQYF. DNA of the CDR3: TGTGCCAGCAGCCCCGGACTAGCGGGAGCCAAAAACATTCAGTACTTC. Variable domain in full (rest from reference TRBV9 and TRBJ2-4): DSGVTQTPKHLITATGQRVTLRCSPRSGDLSVYWYQQSLDQGLQFLIQYYNGEERAKGNILERFSAQQFPDLHSELNLSSLELGDSALYFCASSPGLAGAKNIQYFGAGTRLSVL.

This chain joins TRBV5-5 and TRBJ2-2; tentatively, D is TRBD2 (6 bases). The CDR3 is 16 residues long. Trimming shortened V by 4 bases and J by 5 bases, and 18 bases separated the two germline ends. Germline loops: CDR1 SGHKS, CDR2 YYEKEE (reference sequence). The CDR3 DNA is TGTGCCAGCAGCCGCTTCTCCGGGAGTGGTACCGGGGAGCTGTTTTTT. Protein product: CASSRFSGSGTGELFF.

The rearrangement links TRBV10-3 to TRBJ2-1; 10 bases fit TRBD1. Germline V gene lookup returns CDR1 ENHRY and CDR2 SYGVKD. The V and J ends lost 6 bases and 3 bases, in that order; junction bases with no gene match: 5. This CDR3 spans 15 amino acids. CDR3 bases: TGTGCCATCAGCACCGGGACAGGGGTCTACAATGAGCAGTTCTTC. It encodes CAISTGTGVYNEQFF.

The CDR3 DNA reads as TGTGCCAGCAGTTCTCCCGGGTCCCAGAGCCAGCCCCAGCATTTT. Protein product: CASSSPGSQSQPQHF. V usage is TRBV28 and J usage is TRBJ1-5; no reliable D call. The CDR3 length is 15 residues. Trimming cost V 4 bases and J 7 bases, with 17 bases left between them. Looked up from germline, CDR1 is MDHEN and CDR2 is SYDVKM.

With respect to this clone: Since no conserved phenylalanine or tryptophan closes the CDR3, a read error is the likely cause. It is unclear where the CDR3 begins or ends on the DNA, so no DNA is shown, and the CDR3 is as TCRdb lists it. This chain connects TRBV3-1 (or the pseudogene TRBV3-2) to TRBJ2-7; the table's D call, TRBD2, was not checked against the DNA. Germline V gene data show CDR1 as LGHDT and CDR2 as YNNKEL (reference sequence). The CDR3 contains 9 residues when both ends are counted. The chain's CDR3 is CASSLAGGR.

This sequence joins TRBV3-1 (or the pseudogene TRBV3-2) and TRBJ1-3; D not resolved. The germline CDR1 and CDR2 sequences are LGHDT and YNNKEL (reference sequence). V lost 1 base and J lost 0, with 16 bases in between. The CDR3 is 18 amino acids. CDR3 coding DNA: TGTGCCAGCAGCCAAGTTTTCCTTAAACAGAGCTCTGGAAACACCATATATTTT. Amino acids: CASSQVFLKQSSGNTIYF.

V and J are TRBV27 and TRBJ2-5; 9 bases are shared with TRBD2. The CDR3 sequence is 17 residues long. In germline, CDR1 is MNHEY, CDR2 SMNVEV (reference sequence). With 7 bases clipped from V and 4 bases from J, the junction kept 16 bases outside the gene matches. This CDR3 is CASKIGRPSGTGETQYF. The CDR3 DNA sequence: TGTGCCAGCAAAATCGGGCGGCCTAGCGGGACGGGAGAGACCCAGTACTTC.

CDR3 coding DNA: TGCAGCGTCGAGGGGACAGGGTCACCCTACGAGCAGTACTTC. Translation gives CSVEGTGSPYEQYF. V and J are TRBV29-1 and TRBJ2-7, with 9 bases fitting TRBD1. Per germline, CDR1 SQVTM and CDR2 ANQGSEA. The ends lost 6 bases at V and 2 bases at J; junction bases unmatched: 8. This CDR3 is built from 14 residues.

The chain joins TRBV6-5 to TRBJ1-3, with 7 bases matching TRBD1. Per the germline V gene, CDR1 is MNHEY and CDR2 is SVGAGI. This CDR3 is built from 15 residues. Losses at the gene ends were 4 bases for V and 2 bases for J; bases not matched to a gene: 5. The DNA for the CDR3 is TGTGCCAGCAGTTCACTGACAGGGACTGGAAACACCATATATTTT. Its protein is CASSSLTGTGNTIYF.

The count of this clone is one. The chain links TRBV3-1 (or the pseudogene TRBV3-2) to TRBJ1-2; 8 bases are a match to TRBD1. CDR1 and CDR2 from the germline V gene are LGHDT and YNNKEL (reference sequence). Trimming cost V 6 bases and J 3 bases; bases outside gene matches: 9. This CDR3 spans 15 amino acids. CDR3 DNA sequence: TGTGCCAGCAGATACTCAGGGGGCAGGGACTATGGCTACACCTTC. This encodes CASRYSGGRDYGYTF.

The gene calls are TRBV11-3 and TRBJ1-1; D is unclear. This CDR3 has 15 amino acids. The V end lost 1 base, the J end lost 2 bases, and 11 bases lay between the germline ends. Per germline, CDR1 SGHNT and CDR2 YENEEA. The CDR3 spells CASSLGGGSNTEAFF. The CDR3 nucleotides read TGTGCCAGCAGCTTAGGAGGTGGGTCCAACACTGAAGCTTTCTTT.

J is TRBJ2-7 and V is TRBV27; possibly TRBD2 for D (5 bases). The CDR3 runs 16 residues. The V end lost 2 bases, the J end lost 5 bases, and 19 bases lay between the germline ends. Germline-derived CDR1 and CDR2 are MNHEY and SMNVEV (reference sequence). In nucleotides, the CDR3 is TGTGCCAGCAGTTTAACTCGACCCTCACTAGGCGACGAGCAGTACTTC. It specifies CASSLTRPSLGDEQYF.

This clone was found a few times. CDR3 in DNA: TGTGCCAGTGGGACAGGCATCTCCCTCTCTGGGGCCAACGTCCTGACTTTC. Its protein product is CASGTGISLSGANVLTF. This chain links TRBV5-4 with TRBJ2-6; TRBD1 matches at 8 bases. V lost 8 bases and J lost 0; bases outside the gene matches: 10. Germline CDR1 reads SGHNT; CDR2 reads YYREEE (reference sequence). The CDR3 runs 17 residues.

V usage is TRBV5-6 and J usage is TRBJ2-2, with a weak D call TRBD1 (6 bases). The V and J ends lost 4 bases and 4 bases respectively, with 14 bases between them. This CDR3 is built from 15 residues. From germline, CDR1 is SGHDT and CDR2 YYEEEE. The CDR3 reads CASSQGFSATGELFF. In nucleotides, the CDR3 is TGTGCCAGCAGCCAGGGGTTTTCAGCCACCGGGGAGCTGTTTTTT.

V and J are TRBV7-2 and TRBJ2-1; maybe TRBD2 (6 bases). This CDR3 region has 14 residues. Between the trimmed V and J ends, which lost 0 bases and 4 bases, there was a span of 7 bases. CDR1 SGHTA and CDR2 FQGNSA come from the germline V gene. In DNA, the CDR3 is TGTGCCAGCAGCTTAGCGGGGGGATACAATGAGCAGTTCTTC. Its translation: CASSLAGGYNEQFF.

This sequence joins TRBV27 and TRBJ2-4; D is uncertain. Germline loops: CDR1 MNHEY, CDR2 SMNVEV (reference sequence). The CDR3 is 11 residues long. V lost 3 bases and J 7 bases, leaving 4 bases between the germline ends. CDR3 nucleotide sequence: TGTGCCAGCAGTTTCGGGAACATTCAGTACTTC. It codes for CASSFGNIQYF.

The chain has TRBV6-4 and TRBJ2-5; 10 bases are shared with TRBD1. Germline V lookup: CDR1 MRHNA, CDR2 SNTAGT. Trimming took 2 bases from V and 6 from J; bases not matched to a gene: 0. The CDR3 totals 13 residues. CDR3 loop: CASSDDRGQTQYF. CDR3 coding DNA: TGTGCCAGCAGTGACGACAGGGGGCAGACCCAGTACTTC.

The rearrangement uses TRBV4-2 and TRBJ2-3; perhaps TRBD2 as D (5 bases). This CDR3 contains 14 residues. Trimming shortened V by 5 bases and J by 4 bases, and 13 bases separated the two germline ends. In germline, CDR1 is LGHNA, CDR2 YNFKEQ. For the CDR3, the DNA is TGTGCCAGCAGCACCACTAGTATTGCAGATACGCAGTATTTT. As protein: CASSTTSIADTQYF.

The chain uses TRBV9 and TRBJ2-2, with 7 nucleotides matching TRBD1. Germline V gene lookup returns CDR1 SGDLS and CDR2 YYNGEE. The ends lost 1 base at V and 4 bases at J; junction bases unmatched: 4. The CDR3 spans 15 residues. CDR3 protein: CASSVTGVSTGELFF. CDR3 in DNA: TGTGCCAGCAGCGTAACAGGGGTGAGCACCGGGGAGCTGTTTTTT.

The chain is built from TRBV5-4 and TRBJ1-1; tentatively, D is TRBD1 (6 bases). This CDR3 has 14 residues. The germline V gene encodes CDR1 SGHNT and CDR2 YYREEE (reference sequence). Trimming shortened V by 0 bases and J by 4 bases, and 10 bases separated the two germline ends. CDR3 bases: TGTGCCAGCAGCTTGGTCGGCAGGGGCACTGAAGCTTTCTTT. Its protein product is CASSLVGRGTEAFF.

This chain joins TRBV5-1 and TRBJ1-2; the D gene is possibly TRBD1 (5 bases). CDR1 and CDR2 from the germline V gene are SGHRS and YFSETQ. This CDR3 has 14 residues. Trimming took 2 bases from V and 4 from J, leaving 12 bases between them. The CDR3: CASSFDQGFYGYTF. The DNA for the CDR3 is TGCGCCAGCAGCTTTGATCAGGGATTCTATGGCTACACCTTC.

The rearrangement uses TRBV7-9 and TRBJ2-2; 14 nucleotides line up with TRBD2. CDR3 length equals 17 residues. V trimming: 4 bases; J trimming: 7 bases; junction bases outside the gene matches: 8. From germline, CDR1 is SEHNR and CDR2 FQNEAQ (reference sequence). This CDR3 reads CASSSEGTSGRVGELFF. DNA of the CDR3: TGTGCCAGCAGCTCCGAAGGGACTAGCGGGAGAGTCGGGGAGCTGTTTTTT.

V gene TRBV27 combines with J gene TRBJ2-7, with unresolved D. V was trimmed by 3 bases and J by 2 bases, leaving 14 bases between them. The length of the CDR3 is 15 residues. CDR1 is MNHEY, CDR2 SMNVEV, per germline (reference sequence). As DNA, the CDR3 is TGTGCCAGCAGTTTGCGCAAGACTCCCCCCTACGAGCAGTACTTC. Its translation is CASSLRKTPPYEQYF.

The rearrangement uses TRBV27 and TRBJ1-5; 7 bases fit TRBD1. This CDR3 is 16 amino acids long. Germline V gives CDR1 MNHEY, CDR2 SMNVEV (reference sequence). With 5 bases clipped from V and 6 bases from J, the junction kept 13 bases outside the gene matches. The CDR3 protein is CASSPRTTGEGQPQHF. The CDR3 DNA follows: TGTGCCAGCAGTCCCCGAACTACAGGGGAAGGTCAGCCCCAGCATTTT.

CDR3: CASRHNTEAFF. In DNA form, the CDR3 reads TGTGCCAGCAGACACAACACTGAAGCTTTCTTT. The V and J genes are TRBV12-3 or TRBV12-4 and TRBJ1-1; D gene ambiguous. This CDR3 has 11 amino acids. The ends were cut back, 6 bases at V and 2 bases at J, with 4 bases in the middle.

CDR3: CASSLGISGNEDEQFF. CDR3 coding DNA: TGTGCCAGCAGTTTAGGGATTAGCGGGAACGAGGATGAGCAGTTCTTC. The chain has TRBV27 and TRBJ2-1, with TRBD2 matching 8 bases. Germline assignment: CDR1 MNHEY and CDR2 SMNVEV (reference sequence). This CDR3 has 16 residues. V shed 2 bases and J 8 bases; nucleotides not matched to a gene: 11.

The chain recombines TRBV5-1 with TRBJ1-5; D is undetermined. Trimming stripped 0 bases from V and 10 bases from J, with 11 bases between. In germline, CDR1 is SGHRS, CDR2 YFSETQ. The CDR3 has 13 residues. The chain's CDR3 is CASSLEVSSPQHF. In nucleotides, the CDR3 is TGCGCCAGCAGCTTGGAAGTTTCGAGTCCCCAGCATTTT.